This entry lists 20 T cell receptor beta chains sequenced from one sample in a study of cytomegalovirus exposure and HLA in healthy donors. Assay used: immunoSEQ multiplex PCR; TCRdb lists only in-frame clones, some missing. The sample includes about 110,000 clones, approximately 96% seen only once; the top ten take 0.67%. Material: PBMCs. The receptors were gathered from a young woman in good health and CMV-seronegative.

The V and J genes are TRBV7-2 and TRBJ2-5; TRBD2 matches at 9 bases. With 1 base clipped from V and 2 bases from J, the junction kept 8 bases outside the gene matches. This CDR3 is built from 17 residues. Per germline, CDR1 SGHTA and CDR2 FQGNSA. Here the CDR3 DNA reads TGTGCCAGCAGCTTAGAGAGATTAGCGGGGGAACAAGAGACCCAGTACTTC. Its protein is CASSLERLAGEQETQYF.

The chain employs TRBV23-1 and TRBJ2-7; maybe TRBD2 (6 bases). TRBV23-1 is marked as an open reading frame, function uncertain. Trimming took off 0 bases at V and 0 bases at J, with 15 bases between the two ends. The CDR3 consists of 17 residues. CDR3 in DNA: TGCGCCAGCAGTCAATCCCGCTTAGCGGCGGGCTCCTACGAGCAGTACTTC. It yields the protein CASSQSRLAAGSYEQYF.

CDR3 in amino acids: CASSWGGAGETQYF. CDR3 coding DNA: TGTGCCAGCAGCTGGGGAGGGGCCGGAGAGACCCAGTACTTC. The genes are TRBV7-3 and TRBJ2-5; 7 positions agree with TRBD2. J lost 4 bases, V lost 4 bases, and 6 bases had no gene match. Germline assignment: CDR1 SGHTA and CDR2 FQGTGA. CDR3 length: 14 residues.

The chain is built from TRBV10-1 and TRBJ2-7; 10 bases map to TRBD1. Trimming cost V 3 bases and J 3 bases; bases outside gene matches: 8. Germline V gene lookup returns CDR1 WNHNN and CDR2 SYGVQD (reference sequence). The CDR3 covers 16 residues. This CDR3 reads CASSERGTGDFYEQYF. The DNA of the CDR3 is TGCGCCAGCAGTGAAAGAGGGACAGGGGACTTCTACGAGCAGTACTTC.

V usage is TRBV18 and J usage is TRBJ2-3; a weak D match, TRBD1 (5 bases). Trimming took 3 bases from V and 0 from J, leaving 10 bases between them. The CDR3 extends over 15 amino acids. Germline lookup yields CDR1 KGHSH and CDR2 LQKENI. Written as DNA, the CDR3 is TGTGCCAGCTCACCGTTTGCAGGGAGCACAGATACGCAGTATTTT. It translates to CASSPFAGSTDTQYF.

With respect to this clone: A read error may account for a junction end that differs from germline. This sequence joins TRBV5-1 and TRBJ2-3; 13 bases map to TRBD2. The CDR3 totals 17 residues. Germline CDR1 reads SGHRS; CDR2 reads YFSETQ. The CDR3 DNA is TGCGCTAGCAGCTTGGCGTGGACTAGCGGGGGCGGCGATACGCAGTATTTT. Protein sequence: CASSLAWTSGGGDTQYF.

The genes are TRBV6-5 and TRBJ1-1; 8 nucleotides match TRBD1. V gave up 6 bases and J gave up 8 bases; unmatched junction bases: 11. Germline V gene data show CDR1 as MNHEY and CDR2 as SVGAGI. The CDR3 extends over 14 amino acids. This CDR3 reads CASSPGQDGREAFF. The DNA for the CDR3 is TGTGCCAGCAGCCCGGGACAGGACGGAAGGGAAGCTTTCTTT.

The rearrangement joins TRBV4-2 to TRBJ1-1; D is unresolved. The CDR3 length is 16 residues. V lost 0 bases and J lost 1, with 12 bases in between. The germline V gene encodes CDR1 LGHNA and CDR2 YNFKEQ. For the CDR3, the DNA is TGTGCCAGCAGCCAAGATCCGGTGAATTCGAACACTGAAGCTTTCTTT. Amino acids: CASSQDPVNSNTEAFF.

The rearrangement uses TRBV7-3 and TRBJ2-7; a weak D match, TRBD2 (6 bases). This CDR3 contains 11 residues. Trimming took 5 bases from V and 6 from J, leaving 8 bases between them. Germline CDR1 SGHTA, CDR2 FQGTGA. CDR3 loop: CASSMGGEQYF. DNA of the CDR3: TGTGCCAGCAGCATGGGAGGCGAGCAGTACTTC.

V usage is TRBV6-6 and J usage is TRBJ2-3; 9 bases agree with TRBD1. The CDR3 is made up of 16 amino acids. V lost 2 bases to trimming and J lost 3 bases; unmatched junction nucleotides: 6. The germline V gene encodes CDR1 MNHNY and CDR2 SVGAGI (reference sequence). The chain's CDR3 is CASSYLPDRGTDTQYF. The DNA for the CDR3 is TGTGCCAGCAGTTACCTGCCGGACAGGGGTACAGATACGCAGTATTTT.

The rearrangement links TRBV5-8 to TRBJ1-5; 9 positions agree with TRBD1. V was clipped by 0 bases and J by 2 bases; unmatched bases: 0. Germline CDR1 is SGHTS and CDR2 is YDEGEE. This CDR3 comprises 15 residues. CDR3: CASSLGQGGNQPQHF. The CDR3 DNA reads TGTGCCAGCAGCTTGGGACAGGGGGGCAATCAGCCCCAGCATTTT.

The V call is TRBV2, the J call TRBJ1-3, with D tentatively TRBD1 (5 bases). The CDR3 length is 13 residues. Germline V lookup: CDR1 SNHLY, CDR2 FYNNEI. With 6 bases removed from V and 6 bases from J, the gap between germline ends came to 12 bases. The chain's CDR3 is CASRSGATNTIYF. In nucleotides, the CDR3 is TGTGCCAGCAGGTCTGGGGCGACAAACACCATATATTTT.

This clone was observed a few times. The V call is TRBV19, the J call TRBJ2-3; 8 bases match TRBD2. Germline V gene lookup returns CDR1 LNHDA and CDR2 SQIVND (reference sequence). The CDR3 is made up of 16 amino acids. Trimming removed 6 bases from V and 0 bases from J; junction bases left unmatched: 8. CDR3 in amino acids: CASSGGAFRSTDTQYF. In DNA, the CDR3 is TGTGCCAGTAGCGGGGGGGCCTTTAGGAGCACAGATACGCAGTATTTT.

V and J are TRBV6-1 and TRBJ2-1; 8 bases map to TRBD1. The CDR3 sequence is 12 residues long. V shed 7 bases and J 12 bases; nucleotides not matched to a gene: 8. Germline V gene data show CDR1 as MNHNS and CDR2 as SASEGT. CDR3 residues: CASTRQGFVQFF. For the CDR3, the DNA is TGTGCCAGCACCAGACAGGGGTTCGTGCAGTTCTTC.

The rearrangement uses TRBV7-2 and TRBJ2-7; 7 bases line up with TRBD1. With V trimmed by 5 bases and J by 1 base, 14 bases remained unmatched. This CDR3 comprises 17 residues. In germline, CDR1 is SGHTA, CDR2 FQGNSA. The CDR3 here is CASSPRDSRWGSYEQYF. Written as DNA, the CDR3 is TGTGCCAGCAGCCCAAGGGACAGCCGGTGGGGATCCTACGAGCAGTACTTC.

V and J are TRBV29-1 and TRBJ2-3; a possible D gene is TRBD1 (6 bases). The CDR3 has 14 amino acids. Germline CDR1 and CDR2: SQVTM and ANQGSEA. Trimming cost V 4 bases and J 9 bases, with 20 bases left between them. The CDR3 protein is CSVGVSRQEKTQYF. The CDR3, as DNA: TGCAGCGTTGGGGTTTCGAGACAGGAAAAAACGCAGTATTTT.

The V call is TRBV19, the J call TRBJ2-1; 9 bases line up with TRBD1. Trimming cost V 5 bases and J 6 bases; bases outside gene matches: 5. Germline-derived CDR1 and CDR2 are LNHDA and SQIVND (reference sequence). The CDR3 consists of 14 residues. This CDR3 is CASSPDRGFNEQFF. In DNA form, the CDR3 reads TGTGCCAGTAGTCCAGACAGGGGGTTCAATGAGCAGTTCTTC.

The chain combines TRBV7-9 with TRBJ1-2; no definite D call. The CDR3 covers 17 residues. Germline V gene lookup returns CDR1 SEHNR and CDR2 FQNEAQ (reference sequence). Trimming took off 5 bases at V and 2 bases at J, with 21 bases between the two ends. In nucleotides, the CDR3 is TGTGCCAGCAGCCAAGCGGTCGACATATATTTCAACTATGGCTACACCTTC. Its protein product is CASSQAVDIYFNYGYTF.

The genes are TRBV15 and TRBJ1-6; D is possibly TRBD1 (6 bases). The germline gives CDR1 LNHNV, CDR2 YYDKDF (reference sequence). The CDR3 covers 18 residues. Trimming took 5 bases from V and 0 from J, leaving 17 bases between them. DNA of the CDR3: TGTGCCACCAGCGCAGGGGACTATTCAAGCTCCTATAATTCACCCCTCCACTTT. Amino acid sequence: CATSAGDYSSSYNSPLHF.

The chain carries TRBV4-2 and TRBJ2-3, with TRBD2 identical over 10 bases. After removal of 2 bases from V and 6 bases from J, the junction contained 5 bases not matched to a gene. The CDR3 covers 15 residues. Germline CDR1 LGHNA, CDR2 YNFKEQ. CDR3 residues: CASSQLGLARDTQYF. DNA for the CDR3: TGTGCCAGCAGCCAACTGGGACTAGCGAGGGATACGCAGTATTTT.